This TCR beta chain was recovered during a study of blood T cell repertoires in COVID-19. Study-level background: Whether acute or convalescent, the COVID-19 samples came from the United States, Italy and Spain. From T cells, B-cell-depleted T cells, or PBMCs came the material, which was cDNA or gDNA.

The table came from immunoSEQ multiplex PCR; TCRdb's copy has only in-frame clones and leaves some out. Seen here are about 380,000 clones, 85% to 90% observed once, and the top ten hold about 7%. Germline CDR1 LNHDA, CDR2 SQIVND (reference sequence). The V and J ends lost 5 bases and 4 bases respectively, with 9 bases between them. The length of the CDR3 is 12 residues. The sample taken for sequencing was peripheral blood. The rearrangement joins TRBV19 to TRBJ2-7; maybe TRBD1 (6 bases). The TCR comes from a man between 18 and 35 years old with active or convalescent COVID-19. CDR3 bases: TGTGCCAGTAGTTCAGGGGAGTACGAGCAGTACTTC. This encodes CASSSGEYEQYF. Looking up the rest from reference TRBV19 and TRBJ2-7 gives the full variable domain: DGGITQSPKYLFRKEGQNVTLSCEQNLNHDAMYWYRQDPGQGLRLIYYSQIVNDFQKGDIAEGYSVSREKKESFPLTVTSAQKNPTAFYLCASSSGEYEQYFGPGTRLTVT.